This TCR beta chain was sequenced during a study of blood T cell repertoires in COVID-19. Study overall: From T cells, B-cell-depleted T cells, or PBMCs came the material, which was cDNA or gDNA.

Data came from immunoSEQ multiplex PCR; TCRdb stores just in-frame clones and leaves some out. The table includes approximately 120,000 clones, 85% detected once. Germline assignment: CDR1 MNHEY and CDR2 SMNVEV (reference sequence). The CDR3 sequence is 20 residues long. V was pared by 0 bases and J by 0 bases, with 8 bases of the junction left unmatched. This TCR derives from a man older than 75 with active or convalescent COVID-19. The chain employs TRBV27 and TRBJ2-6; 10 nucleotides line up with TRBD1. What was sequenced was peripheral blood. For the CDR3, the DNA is TGTGCCAGCAGTTTATCGGCCCCGGGACAGGGGTACTCTGGGGCCAACGTCCTGACTTTC. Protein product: CASSLSAPGQGYSGANVLTF.